The source of this T cell receptor (beta chain) is a study of blood T cells in healthy people across ages. Study in general: When template switching was applied, about one barcoded beta molecule was captured per two T cells. The study, taken as a whole, reports: The study found more naive CD4+ cells and higher diversity in long-lived than aged donors.

This clonotype showed up many times. No antigen is known for it. The authors extracted at least 5.5 micrograms of total RNA per sample. The CDR3 runs to 13 residues. V shed 6 bases, J shed 2 bases, and the junction held 3 bases outside the gene matches. The germline CDR1 and CDR2 sequences are DFQATT and SNEGSKA (reference sequence). Through a sample-barcoded 5' primer and a J-beta primer mix, a second PCR was run for about 6 to 11 cycles. Every single cDNA molecule received a tag from a template-switch adaptor with 12 random nucleotides. TCRdb independently ran MiXCR on the 5' RACE reads; one entry per CDR3 protein. The sample lists 780,000 or so distinct CDR3 sequences, 25% occurring once. These data were likewise used in another study, on T cells of mothers and their children.

This chain links TRBV20-1 with TRBJ1-2, with TRBD1 matching 10 bases. The receptor was derived from a boy between 10 and 17 years old in good health. Sequencing input: blood. CDR3 DNA sequence: TGCAGTGCCAGGGACAGGGGAAACTATGGCTACACCTTC. It codes for CSARDRGNYGYTF.